These 3 T cell receptor beta chains originate from one sample sequenced in a study of PD-1 blockade in classical Hodgkin lymphoma. The assay was immunoSEQ multiplex PCR, and TCRdb's table has in-frame clones only and misses some. This table holds about 7,000 clones, roughly 80% found once. Documented time point: cycle 4 day 1 (C4D1), after more than five weeks of nivolumab. Brentuximab vedotin exposure varied among the patients, all of whom had relapsed after autologous stem cell transplantation. Sequenced here: peripheral blood mononuclear cells (PBMCs), sampled before the fourth cycle of nivolumab. These receptors came from a human donor with classical Hodgkin lymphoma.

The chain recombines TRBV6-6 with TRBJ2-7, with D tentatively TRBD2 (5 bases). Germline V gene lookup returns CDR1 MNHNY and CDR2 SVGAGI (reference sequence). The CDR3 is 14 residues long. V lost 2 bases and J lost 0, with 8 bases in between. The CDR3, as DNA: TGTGCCAGCAGTTACACGACTACCTCCTACGAGCAGTACTTC. Its translation is CASSYTTTSYEQYF.

This rearrangement joins TRBV10-3 to TRBJ2-3; 7 bases are a match to TRBD2. Germline trimming cut 4 bases from V and 3 bases from J; bases unmatched to any gene: 7. Germline CDR1 reads ENHRY; CDR2 reads SYGVKD. The CDR3 is 15 amino acids. The CDR3 region has the DNA TGTGCCATCAGTGCCCCGGGACTATCGACAGATACGCAGTATTTT. It yields the protein CAISAPGLSTDTQYF.

The J gene is TRBJ1-2, the V gene TRBV28, with TRBD1 as a possible D gene (6 bases). Germline V gene sequence: CDR1 MDHEN, CDR2 SYDVKM. The CDR3 covers 14 residues. V lost 7 bases and J 4 bases, leaving 16 bases between the germline ends. CDR3 DNA sequence: TGTGCCAGCACCAAGCTACAGGGCCTCTATGGCTACACCTTC. As protein: CASTKLQGLYGYTF.